This T cell receptor beta chain stems from a study of radiation and T cells in renal cell carcinoma. Assay used: immunoSEQ multiplex PCR; TCRdb lists only in-frame clones, some missing. Of tens of thousands of clones in the sample, 81% are singletons; the top ten hold about 33%. The time point denotes: blood 2 weeks post-SBRT. Stated treatment: 15 Gy SBRT to primary tumor, nephrectomy 4 weeks later. This CDR3 comprises 13 residues. CDR1 and CDR2 (germline): SEHNR, FQNEAQ (reference sequence). Trimming removed 5 bases from V and 5 bases from J, with 12 bases in between. This TCR was recovered from a man in his fifties or sixties with renal cell carcinoma. Specimen: blood, collected from a patient whose treatment included radiotherapy and nephrectomy. The rearrangement links TRBV7-9 to TRBJ2-5; no firm D call. The CDR3 DNA is TGTGCCAGCAGCCCTAAAGGGCCCGAGACCCAGTACTTC. It encodes CASSPKGPETQYF.